The next 9 T cell receptor beta chains were all read from a single sample in a study of blood T cells in healthy people across ages. A J-beta primer mix and a sample-barcoded 5' primer were used in a second PCR of about 7 to 12 cycles. TCRdb itself ran the 5' RACE reads through MiXCR, one entry per CDR3 protein. The sample carries over 950,000 distinct CDR3 sequences, more than 30% recorded once. What was sequenced was blood. The receptors derive from a man aged 18 to 29 in good health.

This clonotype has more than one count but fewer than ten. The chain recombines TRBV4-3 with TRBJ2-1, with 8 positions matching TRBD2. Per germline, CDR1 LGHNA and CDR2 YSLEER. The V and J ends lost 4 bases and 0 bases, in that order; junction bases with no gene match: 5. This CDR3 comprises 16 residues. The DNA for the CDR3 is TGCGCCAGCAGCCGAGGGACTAGTCGCTCCTACAATGAGCAGTTCTTC. It encodes CASSRGTSRSYNEQFF.

The chain is built from TRBV20-1 and TRBJ1-1; D ambiguous. From germline, CDR1 is DFQATT and CDR2 SNEGSKA (reference sequence). Trimming took 5 bases from V and 0 from J, leaving 7 bases between them. This CDR3 contains 12 residues. CDR3 region: CSAQDLNTEAFF. DNA of the CDR3: TGCAGTGCTCAGGACCTGAACACTGAAGCTTTCTTT.

This clonotype was seen only a few times. The rearrangement joins TRBV20-1 to TRBJ1-1, with no clear D. Between the trimmed V and J ends, which lost 3 bases and 6 bases, there was a span of 14 bases. CDR1 is DFQATT and CDR2 is SNEGSKA in the germline V gene (reference sequence). The CDR3 runs to 13 residues. This CDR3 reads CSASPSGRSEAFF. The CDR3 nucleotides are TGCAGTGCTAGCCCCAGCGGGCGTTCTGAAGCTTTCTTT.

The gene calls are TRBV3-1 and TRBJ2-7; 8 bases are a match to TRBD2. There are 14 residues in the CDR3. J was trimmed by 2 bases and V by 4 bases; bases with no gene match: 4. Looked up from germline, CDR1 is LGHDT and CDR2 is YNNKEL (reference sequence). Here the CDR3 reads CASSPRGGTYEQYF. The CDR3 region has the DNA TGTGCCAGCAGCCCCCGGGGGGGAACCTACGAGCAGTACTTC.

In this sample, this clonotype turned up once. The chain carries TRBV28 and TRBJ2-1; a possible D gene is TRBD2 (7 bases). Germline V gene lookup returns CDR1 MDHEN and CDR2 SYDVKM. Trimming cost V 7 bases and J 8 bases, with 21 bases left between them. The CDR3 consists of 15 residues. Here the CDR3 DNA reads TGTGCCAGCACCTGGGGAGGGGGTTTCGGGGATGAGCAGTTCTTC. As protein: CASTWGGGFGDEQFF.

This chain links TRBV2 with TRBJ2-5; D may be TRBD1 or TRBD2 (5 bases each). The CDR3 totals 12 residues. V lost 6 bases, J lost 4 bases, and 9 bases lay in between. Per the germline V gene, CDR1 is SNHLY and CDR2 is FYNNEI. The CDR3 region has the DNA TGTGCCAGCAGGGGGGACGGAGAGACCCAGTACTTC. Translated, it gives CASRGDGETQYF.

The table lists this clonotype with many counts. The CDR3 coding sequence is TGTGCCAGCAGCCAAGAAGACAGAACCTACACTGAAGCTTTCTTT. This encodes CASSQEDRTYTEAFF. The chain is built from TRBV4-2 and TRBJ1-1, with D maybe TRBD1 (5 bases). Germline V lookup: CDR1 LGHNA, CDR2 YNFKEQ. The CDR3 covers 15 residues. V was clipped by 0 bases and J by 3 bases, with 11 bases between them.

This clonotype has a handful of counts. This sequence joins TRBV2 and TRBJ1-4, with TRBD1 as a possible D gene (5 bases). CDR3 length: 13 residues. Per germline, CDR1 SNHLY and CDR2 FYNNEI. The V end was cut by 8 bases, the J end by 8 bases, with 15 bases between. CDR3 DNA: TGTGCCAGCCGGGACCTCTGGGGGGAAAAACTGTTTTTT. This gives the protein CASRDLWGEKLFF.

The chain joins TRBV25-1 to TRBJ2-2, with no clear D. Trimming took off 2 bases at V and 4 bases at J, with 14 bases between the two ends. Germline CDR1 and CDR2: MGHDK and SYGVNS. This CDR3 spans 16 amino acids. The CDR3 reads CASSEPTTESTGELFF. The CDR3, as DNA: TGTGCCAGCAGTGAACCCACGACGGAGTCCACCGGGGAGCTGTTTTTT.